The 26 T cell receptor beta chains reported below all come from one sample, sequenced in a study of identifying expanded T cells in peripheral blood. Generated by immunoSEQ multiplex PCR, the TCRdb table keeps only in-frame clones and is missing some. The sample gives approximately 100,000 clones, approximately 90% of which show up once; 4% is in the top ten. Sequencing was performed on blood. The receptors originated from a person aged 18 to 69 in good health.

This chain links TRBV19 with TRBJ1-5, with D tentatively TRBD1 (6 bases). The length of the CDR3 is 15 residues. Germline-derived CDR1 and CDR2 are LNHDA and SQIVND (reference sequence). With 5 bases removed from V and 2 bases from J, the gap between germline ends came to 13 bases. CDR3 sequence (DNA): TGTGCCAGTAGTGAAGGGGGTTATCGCAATCAGCCCCAGCATTTT. Translation gives CASSEGGYRNQPQHF.

The CDR3 loop reads CASSYNREYQPYGYTF. CDR3 DNA: TGTGCCAGCAGTTACAACAGGGAGTACCAGCCCTATGGCTACACCTTC. The V and J genes are TRBV6-5 and TRBJ1-2; tentatively, D is TRBD1 (6 bases). The germline V and J ends were trimmed by 2 bases and 4 bases, with 17 bases remaining between them. CDR3 size: 16 residues. Germline V gene lookup returns CDR1 MNHEY and CDR2 SVGAGI.

The chain is built from TRBV5-8 and TRBJ2-2, with a tentative D call TRBD2 (5 bases). This CDR3 spans 17 amino acids. Germline V lookup: CDR1 SGHTS, CDR2 YDEGEE. The V end was cut by 1 base, the J end by 3 bases, with 16 bases between. The CDR3 region has the DNA TGTGCCAGCAGCTTGCCTAGCAGTGGTATCGACACCGGGGAGCTGTTTTTT. This codes for CASSLPSSGIDTGELFF.

The genes are TRBV6-1 and TRBJ2-3; D is uncertain. This CDR3 contains 15 residues. Trimming stripped 2 bases from V and 0 bases from J, with 9 bases between. The germline V gene has CDR1 MNHNS and CDR2 SASEGT. CDR3: CASSEHSFSTDTQYF. CDR3 nucleotide sequence: TGTGCCAGCAGTGAACACAGTTTTAGCACAGATACGCAGTATTTT.

This sequence joins TRBV30 and TRBJ1-3; 8 bases fit TRBD1. The germline CDR1 and CDR2 sequences are GTSNPN and SVGIG (reference sequence). This CDR3 contains 14 residues. Trimming cost V 5 bases and J 1 base; bases outside gene matches: 4. The CDR3 sequence: CAWATGVSGNTIYF. CDR3 sequence (DNA): TGTGCCTGGGCGACAGGGGTTTCTGGAAACACCATATATTTT. The full variable domain, rest sourced from reference TRBV30 and TRBJ1-3, is SQTIHQWPATLVQPVGSPLSLECTVEGTSNPNLYWYRQAAGRGLQLLFYSVGIGQISSEVPQNLSASRPQDRQFILSSKKLLLSDSGFYLCAWATGVSGNTIYFGEGSWLTVV.

This clone occurred once. The gene calls are TRBV30 and TRBJ2-7; no clear D. The CDR3 contains 14 residues. CDR1 is GTSNPN and CDR2 is SVGIG in the germline V gene (reference sequence). Trimming stripped 4 bases from V and 0 bases from J, with 13 bases between. CDR3 nucleotides: TGTGCCTGGACGGCAACTAAGGGCTCCTACGAGCAGTACTTC. Amino acids: CAWTATKGSYEQYF.

This chain uses TRBV5-1 with TRBJ2-7, with D tentatively TRBD2 (5 bases). The CDR3 runs 14 residues. Germline CDR1 is SGHRS and CDR2 is YFSETQ. Trimming removed 0 bases at V and 0 bases at J, with 7 bases between. The CDR3: CASSLDGSSYEQYF. The DNA of the CDR3 is TGCGCCAGCAGCTTGGATGGGAGCTCCTACGAGCAGTACTTC.

V is TRBV28 and J is TRBJ2-3; perhaps TRBD2 as D (6 bases). Germline values: CDR1 MDHEN, CDR2 SYDVKM. This CDR3 has 15 residues. The V gene lost 6 bases and the J gene lost 3 bases, with 16 bases spanning the gap. The CDR3 DNA reads as TGTGCCAGCAGCCCCTCCGGGGGTTGGACAGATACGCAGTATTTT. This sequence encodes CASSPSGGWTDTQYF.

The V call is TRBV5-6, the J call TRBJ1-6, with TRBD1 as a possible D gene (5 bases). The CDR3 has 17 residues. The germline V gene has CDR1 SGHDT and CDR2 YYEEEE. V was clipped by 4 bases and J by 8 bases, with 22 bases between them. CDR3 sequence reads: CASSPPGGGPGDSPLHF. The CDR3, as DNA: TGTGCCAGCAGCCCCCCTGGGGGAGGTCCAGGAGATTCACCCCTCCACTTT.

This chain joins TRBV7-2 and TRBJ2-1; TRBD1 aligns across 9 bases. Germline V gives CDR1 SGHTA, CDR2 FQGNSA. V was clipped by 4 bases and J by 7 bases; unmatched bases: 8. This CDR3 has 15 residues. The CDR3 reads CASSSDRGVSNEQFF. The CDR3 coding sequence is TGTGCCAGCAGCTCCGACAGGGGGGTCTCGAATGAGCAGTTCTTC.

J is TRBJ1-2 and V is TRBV30; maybe TRBD1 (5 bases). The CDR3 totals 12 residues. V dropped 6 bases and J dropped 5 bases, with 13 bases sitting between them. The germline V gene has CDR1 GTSNPN and CDR2 SVGIG (reference sequence). The CDR3 nucleotides read TGTGCCTGCTCCGGGACGGGGTATGGCTACACCTTC. Its translation: CACSGTGYGYTF. Complete variable domain (other parts from reference TRBV30 and TRBJ1-2): SQTIHQWPATLVQPVGSPLSLECTVEGTSNPNLYWYRQAAGRGLQLLFYSVGIGQISSEVPQNLSASRPQDRQFILSSKKLLLSDSGFYLCACSGTGYGYTFGSGTRLTVV.

The chain is built from TRBV14 and TRBJ2-1, with 8 bases that match TRBD2. The J segment lost 10 bases and the V segment lost 1 base, leaving 3 bases of the junction unmatched. The CDR3 consists of 13 residues. Germline assignment: CDR1 SGHDN and CDR2 FVKESK. CDR3: CASSQVIAGEQFF. Written as DNA, the CDR3 is TGTGCCAGCAGCCAAGTGATAGCGGGGGAGCAGTTCTTC.

The genes are TRBV5-4 and TRBJ1-2, with 8 bases lining up with TRBD1. Looked up from germline, CDR1 is SGHNT and CDR2 is YYREEE (reference sequence). The CDR3 is 14 residues long. The J segment lost 3 bases and the V segment lost 5 bases, leaving 6 bases of the junction unmatched. CDR3 DNA: TGTGCCAGCAGGGTGACAGGGGTGGACTATGGCTACACCTTC. This gives the protein CASRVTGVDYGYTF.

V is TRBV7-6 and J is TRBJ2-7; no clear D gene. The V end lost 4 bases, the J end lost 4 bases, and 5 bases lay between the germline ends. The germline V gene has CDR1 SGHVS and CDR2 FNYEAQ. The CDR3 is 11 amino acids. The CDR3 DNA sequence: TGTGCCAGCAGCTCCAAATACGAGCAGTACTTC. Amino acids: CASSSKYEQYF.

The chain recombines TRBV19 with TRBJ2-3, with 7 bases lining up with TRBD1. CDR3 size: 13 residues. Germline V lookup: CDR1 LNHDA, CDR2 SQIVND (reference sequence). The junction had 7 bases not matched to a gene; V was cut back by 10 bases and J by 3 bases. Here the CDR3 DNA reads TGTGCCACCGAGGGGACAGAAACAGATACGCAGTATTTT. Translation: CATEGTETDTQYF.

The V gene is TRBV30, the J gene TRBJ2-3; the match to TRBD1 covers 10 bases. In germline, CDR1 is GTSNPN, CDR2 SVGIG (reference sequence). Trimming cost V 4 bases and J 7 bases; bases outside gene matches: 5. The CDR3 contains 13 residues. This chain's CDR3 is CAWNRDRGNTQYF. CDR3 sequence (DNA): TGTGCCTGGAACCGGGACAGGGGTAATACGCAGTATTTT.

This clone was counted a single time. The chain is built from TRBV14 and TRBJ2-1; 8 bases map to TRBD2. The CDR3 has 16 residues. Germline assignment: CDR1 SGHDN and CDR2 FVKESK. V lost 3 bases, J lost 8 bases, and 12 bases stayed unmatched. CDR3 region: CASSQASAGVGYEQFF. The CDR3 DNA reads TGTGCCAGCAGCCAGGCTTCAGCGGGAGTAGGGTATGAGCAGTTCTTC.

The V call is TRBV5-6, the J call TRBJ2-3; maybe TRBD1 (6 bases). Trimming removed 0 bases at V and 4 bases at J, with 9 bases between. The CDR3 length is 14 residues. Germline V gene lookup returns CDR1 SGHDT and CDR2 YYEEEE. CDR3 sequence reads: CASSLDRVSDTQYF. CDR3 nucleotides: TGTGCCAGCAGCTTGGACAGGGTTTCAGATACGCAGTATTTT.

This chain links TRBV9 with TRBJ2-5; the match to TRBD2 covers 11 bases. Germline assignment: CDR1 SGDLS and CDR2 YYNGEE. This CDR3 has 18 amino acids. The junction had 8 bases not matched to a gene; V was cut back by 0 bases and J by 1 base. CDR3 nucleotides: TGTGCCAGCAGCGTAGCGACTAGCGGGAACATACTCCAAGAGACCCAGTACTTC. Translation gives CASSVATSGNILQETQYF.

This rearrangement joins TRBV21-1 to TRBJ2-7; the table's TRBD1 call for D was not verified on the DNA. TRBV21-1 counts as a pseudogene. CDR3 length: 15 amino acids. CDR3 sequence: CASSKGVQGTYEQYF. CDR3 DNA sequence: TGTGCCAGCAGCAAAGGGGTTCAGGGAACCTACGAGCAGTACTTC.

This clone was observed a single time. The chain joins TRBV30 to TRBJ2-6; D not resolved. Trimming took off 0 bases at V and 0 bases at J, with 6 bases between the two ends. Germline values: CDR1 GTSNPN, CDR2 SVGIG (reference sequence). CDR3 size: 15 residues. This CDR3 reads CAWSVVLSGANVLTF. In nucleotides, the CDR3 is TGTGCCTGGAGTGTAGTCCTCTCTGGGGCCAACGTCCTGACTTTC.

The chain links TRBV27 to TRBJ2-3, with 7 bases lining up with TRBD1. CDR1 is MNHEY and CDR2 is SMNVEV in the germline V gene (reference sequence). This CDR3 region has 16 residues. V shed 8 bases and J 2 bases; nucleotides not matched to a gene: 13. The CDR3 region is CASEGAPPSFTDTQYF. DNA for the CDR3: TGTGCCAGCGAGGGGGCCCCCCCTTCTTTCACAGATACGCAGTATTTT.

The CDR3 region is CASSQDGANTGELFF. The CDR3 DNA reads as TGTGCCAGCAGCCAAGACGGGGCGAACACCGGGGAGCTGTTTTTT. This chain connects TRBV4-2 to TRBJ2-2, with D possibly matching TRBD2 (5 bases). CDR3 length: 15 residues. Per germline, CDR1 LGHNA and CDR2 YNFKEQ. The V end was cut by 0 bases, the J end by 0 bases, with 5 bases between.

This chain uses TRBV29-1 with TRBJ2-3; D is unclear. Germline assignment: CDR1 SQVTM and CDR2 ANQGSEA. V was shortened by 5 bases and J by 0 bases, with 9 bases between the two germline ends. The length of the CDR3 is 13 residues. Here the CDR3 reads CSVSTPSTDTQYF. The CDR3 DNA reads as TGCAGCGTTTCGACCCCTAGCACAGATACGCAGTATTTT.

The rearrangement links TRBV7-3 to TRBJ2-3; D might be TRBD1 (7 bases). The CDR3 extends over 15 amino acids. Germline V gene lookup returns CDR1 SGHTA and CDR2 FQGTGA. V gave up 2 bases and J gave up 3 bases, with 12 bases separating them. The CDR3 sequence: CASSLEQGRTDTQYF. In DNA form, the CDR3 reads TGTGCCAGCAGCTTAGAACAGGGGAGGACAGATACGCAGTATTTT.

This CDR3 reads CASSRTSGGDEQYF. As DNA, the CDR3 is TGTGCCAGCAGCAGGACTAGCGGGGGGGACGAGCAGTACTTC. V is TRBV7-6 and J is TRBJ2-7, with TRBD2 identical over 15 bases. Germline CDR1 SGHVS, CDR2 FNYEAQ. The CDR3 has 14 amino acids. Trimming at V came to 5 bases and at J to 5 bases, leaving 1 base not matched to a gene.